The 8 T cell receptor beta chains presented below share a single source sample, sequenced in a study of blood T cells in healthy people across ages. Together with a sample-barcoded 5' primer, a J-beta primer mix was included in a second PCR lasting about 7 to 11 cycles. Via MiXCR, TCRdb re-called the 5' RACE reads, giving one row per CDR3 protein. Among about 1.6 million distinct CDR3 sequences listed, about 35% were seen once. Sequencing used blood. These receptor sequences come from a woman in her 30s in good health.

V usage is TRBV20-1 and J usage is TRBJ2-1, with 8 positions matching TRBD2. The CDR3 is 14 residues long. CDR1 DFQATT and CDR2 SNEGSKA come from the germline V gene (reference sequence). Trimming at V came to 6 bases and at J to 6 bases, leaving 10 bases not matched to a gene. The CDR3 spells CSARTSNLGNEQFF. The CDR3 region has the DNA TGCAGTGCCAGGACTAGCAATTTGGGCAATGAGCAGTTCTTC.

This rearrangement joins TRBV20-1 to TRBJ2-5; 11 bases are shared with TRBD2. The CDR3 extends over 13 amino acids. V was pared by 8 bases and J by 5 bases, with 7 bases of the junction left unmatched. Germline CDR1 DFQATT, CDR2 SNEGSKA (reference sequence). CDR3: CSTSTSGVETQYF. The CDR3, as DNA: TGCAGTACCTCGACTAGCGGGGTCGAGACCCAGTACTTC.

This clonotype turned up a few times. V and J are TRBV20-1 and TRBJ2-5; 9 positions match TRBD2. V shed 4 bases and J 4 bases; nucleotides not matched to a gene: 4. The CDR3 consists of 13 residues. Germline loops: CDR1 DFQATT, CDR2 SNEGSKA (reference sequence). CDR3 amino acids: CSAIGLAIETQYF. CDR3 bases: TGCAGTGCTATCGGACTAGCGATAGAGACCCAGTACTTC.

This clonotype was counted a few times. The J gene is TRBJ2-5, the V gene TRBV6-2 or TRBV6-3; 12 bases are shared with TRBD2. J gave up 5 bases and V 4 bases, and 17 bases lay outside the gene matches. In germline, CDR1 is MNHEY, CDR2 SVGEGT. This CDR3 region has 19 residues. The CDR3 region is CASSSTSGGLLLGGETQYF. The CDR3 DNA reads TGTGCCAGCAGTTCCACTAGCGGGGGGCTCTTACTTGGTGGTGAGACCCAGTACTTC.

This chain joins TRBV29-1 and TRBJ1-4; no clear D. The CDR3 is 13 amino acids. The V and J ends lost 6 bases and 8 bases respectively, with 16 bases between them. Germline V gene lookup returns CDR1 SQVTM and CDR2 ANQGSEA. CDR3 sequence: CSVPGRTGEKLFF. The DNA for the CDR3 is TGCAGCGTACCCGGGAGGACTGGGGAAAAACTGTTTTTT.

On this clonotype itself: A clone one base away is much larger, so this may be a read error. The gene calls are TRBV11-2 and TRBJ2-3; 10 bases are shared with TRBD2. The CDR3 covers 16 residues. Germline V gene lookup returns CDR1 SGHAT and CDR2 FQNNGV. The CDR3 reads CASSLSPSGGTDMQYF. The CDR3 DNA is TGTGCCAGCAGCTTAAGTCCTAGCGGGGGAACAGATATGCAGTATTTT.

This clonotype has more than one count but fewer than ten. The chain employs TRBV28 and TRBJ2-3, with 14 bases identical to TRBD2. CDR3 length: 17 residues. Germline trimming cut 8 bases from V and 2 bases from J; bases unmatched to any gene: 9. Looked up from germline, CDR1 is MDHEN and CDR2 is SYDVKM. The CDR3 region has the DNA TGTGCCAGCCTGGGGACTAGCGGGAGTCGAGTCACAGATACGCAGTATTTT. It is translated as CASLGTSGSRVTDTQYF.

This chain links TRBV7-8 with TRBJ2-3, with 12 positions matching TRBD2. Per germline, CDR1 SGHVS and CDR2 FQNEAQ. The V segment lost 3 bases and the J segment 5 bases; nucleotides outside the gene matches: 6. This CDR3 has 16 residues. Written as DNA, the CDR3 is TGTGCCAGCAGCTTGGGACTAGCGGGCCCCCTAGATACGCAGTATTTT. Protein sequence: CASSLGLAGPLDTQYF.